The next 21 T cell receptor beta chains were all read from a single sample in a study of T-cell reconstitution after alpha-beta-depleted transplantation in children. The library targeted TCRbeta and was prepared with unique molecular identifiers. In TCRdb, the PCR reads were re-called with MiXCR into one record per CDR3 protein. The sample holds some 840,000 distinct CDR3 sequences, roughly 15% seen once. The specimen comprised PBMCs, mostly from graft donor cells, sampled 360 days after TCRalphabeta/CD19-depleted stem cell transplant. The receptor source for this set is a male patient younger than 18 who had a stem cell transplant for acute lymphoblastic leukemia, so the T cells may come from the graft donor.

V usage is TRBV7-8 and J usage is TRBJ2-5; 8 nucleotides align to TRBD2. The germline V gene encodes CDR1 SGHVS and CDR2 FQNEAQ. The CDR3 consists of 17 residues. Losses at the gene ends were 5 bases for V and 4 bases for J; bases not matched to a gene: 15. The CDR3 coding sequence is TGTGCCAGCAGCCCCAACTTGCGGGAGGATTTTAGAGAGACCCAGTACTTC. The encoded protein is CASSPNLREDFRETQYF.

This clonotype was recorded once. The chain uses TRBV10-3 and TRBJ1-2; TRBD1 might be the D (5 bases). The CDR3 is 13 amino acids. V dropped 8 bases and J dropped 6 bases, with 16 bases sitting between them. Germline values: CDR1 ENHRY, CDR2 SYGVKD. This chain's CDR3 is CAIRPGGENGYTF. The DNA for the CDR3 is TGTGCCATCCGTCCGGGGGGGGAAAATGGCTACACCTTC.

Here the CDR3 DNA reads TGTGCCAGCAGCGTCGCAAGTTACAATGAGCAGTTCTTC. The encoded protein is CASSVASYNEQFF. The V gene is TRBV7-9, the J gene TRBJ2-1; no definite D call. Germline assignment: CDR1 SEHNR and CDR2 FQNEAQ (reference sequence). This CDR3 is built from 13 residues. The V end was cut by 5 bases, the J end by 4 bases, with 9 bases between.

This clonotype has at least ten counts. The chain couples TRBV5-6 to TRBJ1-5; D not certain. Germline-derived CDR1 and CDR2 are SGHDT and YYEEEE. The ends were cut back, 0 bases at V and 0 bases at J, with 7 bases in the middle. The CDR3 runs to 15 residues. The CDR3 region is CASSLGSNSNQPQHF. The CDR3 bases are TGTGCCAGCAGCTTGGGCAGCAATAGCAATCAGCCCCAGCATTTT.

This clonotype has more than one count but fewer than ten. The CDR3, as DNA: TGCGCCAGCAGCTGGGACCATGGCTACACCTTC. The encoded protein is CASSWDHGYTF. The chain couples TRBV5-1 to TRBJ1-2; possible D gene TRBD1, 5 bases. Germline assignment: CDR1 SGHRS and CDR2 YFSETQ. This CDR3 has 11 amino acids. Trimming removed 3 bases from V and 6 bases from J, with 6 bases in between.

This chain links TRBV5-6 with TRBJ1-4; the match to TRBD1 covers 7 bases. The CDR3 length is 18 residues. Unmatched junction bases numbered 10, after V lost 2 bases and J lost 0 bases. Germline lookup yields CDR1 SGHDT and CDR2 YYEEEE. The CDR3 spells CASSFRSRGLPTNEKLFF. Here the CDR3 DNA reads TGTGCCAGCAGCTTTAGAAGTAGGGGGCTTCCAACTAATGAAAAACTGTTTTTT.

V usage is TRBV5-1 and J usage is TRBJ2-3; TRBD2 matches 8 bases. The germline CDR1 and CDR2 sequences are SGHRS and YFSETQ. This CDR3 is built from 19 residues. V shed 1 base, J shed 1 base, and the junction held 14 bases outside the gene matches. The CDR3 DNA sequence: TGCGCCAGCAGCTTGTGGGCCTCCGGGACTAGTCTTCGCACAGATACGCAGTATTTT. Its protein is CASSLWASGTSLRTDTQYF.

Concerning this clonotype: The junction shows a germline mismatch at one end, possibly a read error. The chain is built from TRBV29-1 and TRBJ2-3, with a weak D call TRBD2 (5 bases). The CDR3 totals 15 residues. Germline CDR1 is SQVTM and CDR2 is ANQGSEA. The CDR3 nucleotides are TGCAGCGCTGCGGGTCCAGGCGCTAGCACAGATGCGCAGTATTTT. It yields the protein CSAAGPGASTDAQYF.

This clonotype was seen ten or more times. The chain carries TRBV12-3 or TRBV12-4 and TRBJ2-3; 8 nucleotides align to TRBD1. Trimming at V came to 6 bases and at J to 3 bases, leaving 11 bases not matched to a gene. This CDR3 has 16 residues. DNA for the CDR3: TGTGCCAGCAGGGAACAGGGGGGCCCTAATACAGATACGCAGTATTTT. Encoded protein: CASREQGGPNTDTQYF.

This clonotype has just a few counts. The V and J genes are TRBV7-8 and TRBJ1-2, with a possible D match to TRBD1 (5 bases). The CDR3 extends over 15 amino acids. V was clipped by 2 bases and J by 5 bases, with 15 bases between them. The germline V gene has CDR1 SGHVS and CDR2 FQNEAQ. The CDR3 DNA reads as TGTGCCAGCAGCTTATCCCGACAGAGCCTTTATGGCTACACCTTC. This encodes CASSLSRQSLYGYTF.

V gene TRBV5-1 combines with J gene TRBJ2-3; the match to TRBD2 covers 8 bases. CDR1 is SGHRS and CDR2 is YFSETQ in the germline V gene. This CDR3 region has 17 residues. V shed 0 bases and J 0 bases; nucleotides not matched to a gene: 6. CDR3 DNA sequence: TGCGCCAGCAGCTTGGCCCGCGGGGGGCGCAGCACAGATACGCAGTATTTT. Its translation is CASSLARGGRSTDTQYF. Using reference TRBV5-1 and TRBJ2-3 for the parts outside the CDR3, the full variable domain is KAGVTQTPRYLIKTRGQQVTLSCSPISGHRSVSWYQQTPGQGLQFLFEYFSETQRNKGNFPGRFSGRQFSNSRSEMNVSTLELGDSALYLCASSLARGGRSTDTQYFGPGTRLTVL.

This rearrangement joins TRBV29-1 to TRBJ2-1; 11 positions match TRBD2. V trimming: 4 bases; J trimming: 1 base; junction bases outside the gene matches: 9. Germline lookup yields CDR1 SQVTM and CDR2 ANQGSEA. CDR3 length equals 17 residues. The CDR3: CSVGRLAGGPSYNEQFF. CDR3 bases: TGCAGCGTTGGACGGCTAGCGGGAGGACCATCCTACAATGAGCAGTTCTTC.

This clonotype showed up just a few times. CDR3 amino acids: CASSPWSVFGYTEAFF. The CDR3 nucleotides read TGTGCCAGCAGCCCTTGGAGCGTCTTTGGATATACTGAAGCTTTCTTT. The rearrangement joins TRBV5-5 to TRBJ1-1; D remains ambiguous. This CDR3 has 16 amino acids. Trimming took 4 bases from V and 5 from J, leaving 21 bases between them. From germline, CDR1 is SGHKS and CDR2 YYEKEE (reference sequence).

In its sample, this clonotype was seen a few times. This chain links TRBV9 with TRBJ2-2; no definite D call. The germline CDR1 and CDR2 sequences are SGDLS and YYNGEE. The CDR3 covers 13 residues. V was cut by 0 bases and J by 7 bases, with 7 bases left in between. The chain's CDR3 is CASSVVWDGELFF. CDR3 coding DNA: TGTGCCAGCAGCGTAGTGTGGGACGGGGAGCTGTTTTTT.

The chain joins TRBV5-1 to TRBJ2-2; D tentatively reads TRBD1 or TRBD2 (5 bases each). The germline CDR1 and CDR2 sequences are SGHRS and YFSETQ. The CDR3 runs to 14 residues. The V and J ends lost 4 bases and 4 bases respectively, with 11 bases between them. CDR3: CASSQSGGTGELFF. The CDR3 DNA reads TGCGCCAGCAGCCAATCTGGGGGCACCGGGGAGCTGTTTTTT.

The chain employs TRBV7-3 and TRBJ2-1, with 14 nucleotides matching TRBD2. With V trimmed by 4 bases and J by 3 bases, 11 bases remained unmatched. Germline CDR1 is SGHTA and CDR2 is FQGTGA. This CDR3 spans 19 amino acids. The CDR3 sequence is CASSSLGTSGSVGYNEQFF. For the CDR3, the DNA is TGTGCCAGCAGCTCCTTGGGGACTAGCGGGAGTGTGGGCTACAATGAGCAGTTCTTC.

V is TRBV20-1 and J is TRBJ1-5; D unresolved. V gave up 2 bases and J gave up 1 base, with 15 bases separating them. CDR1 and CDR2 from the germline V gene are DFQATT and SNEGSKA (reference sequence). The CDR3 sequence is 16 residues long. The CDR3 sequence is CSARSVSGGSNQPQHF. CDR3 in DNA: TGCAGTGCTAGATCGGTTTCTGGAGGGAGCAATCAGCCCCAGCATTTT.

CDR3 sequence (DNA): TGTGCCAGCAGCCAAGATTTGAACAGGGACTACCAGCCCCAGCATTTT. Translation: CASSQDLNRDYQPQHF. The chain is built from TRBV14 and TRBJ1-5; tentatively, D is TRBD1 (6 bases). Germline CDR1 SGHDN, CDR2 FVKESK. This CDR3 region has 16 residues. V lost 0 bases to trimming and J lost 7 bases, with 16 bases between them.

This clonotype was counted ten times or more. The genes are TRBV5-1 and TRBJ2-1, with D perhaps given as TRBD1 or TRBD2 (5 bases each). This CDR3 has 15 amino acids. The ends were cut back, 4 bases at V and 8 bases at J, with 19 bases in the middle. Germline loops: CDR1 SGHRS, CDR2 YFSETQ. CDR3: CASSPDRDPYYEQFF. The CDR3 DNA is TGCGCCAGCAGCCCCGACCGGGACCCCTATTATGAGCAGTTCTTC.

This clonotype was detected ten times or more. The chain joins TRBV29-1 to TRBJ2-3; D tentatively reads TRBD1 or TRBD2 (6 bases each). Trimming took off 2 bases at V and 6 bases at J, with 15 bases between the two ends. CDR3 length equals 14 residues. Germline V gives CDR1 SQVTM, CDR2 ANQGSEA. CDR3 nucleotides: TGCAGCGTTGAACGGGTCCACGGGGGCGATACGCAGTATTTT. Its translation: CSVERVHGGDTQYF.

This sequence joins TRBV6-1 and TRBJ1-1; 9 bases align to TRBD1. From germline, CDR1 is MNHNS and CDR2 SASEGT. The CDR3 has 18 residues. The V gene end was trimmed by 6 bases and the J gene end by 7 bases; junction bases not matched to a gene: 21. The CDR3 nucleotides read TGTGCCAGCAGACCCCCACAGGGGGCAAAGGCTAAAGACTGTGAAGCTTTCTTT. As protein: CASRPPQGAKAKDCEAFF.